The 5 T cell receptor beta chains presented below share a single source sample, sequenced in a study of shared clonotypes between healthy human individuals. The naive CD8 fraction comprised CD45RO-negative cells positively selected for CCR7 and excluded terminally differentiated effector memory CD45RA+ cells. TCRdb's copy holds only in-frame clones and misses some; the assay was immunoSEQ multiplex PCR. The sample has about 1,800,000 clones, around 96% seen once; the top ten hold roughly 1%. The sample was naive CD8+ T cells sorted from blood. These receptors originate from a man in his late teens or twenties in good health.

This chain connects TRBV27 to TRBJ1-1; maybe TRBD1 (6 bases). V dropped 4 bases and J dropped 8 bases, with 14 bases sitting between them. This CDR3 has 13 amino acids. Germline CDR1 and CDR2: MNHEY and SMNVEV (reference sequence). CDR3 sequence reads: CASSSMTGTEAFF. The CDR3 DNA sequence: TGTGCCAGCAGTTCGATGACAGGAACCGAAGCTTTCTTT.

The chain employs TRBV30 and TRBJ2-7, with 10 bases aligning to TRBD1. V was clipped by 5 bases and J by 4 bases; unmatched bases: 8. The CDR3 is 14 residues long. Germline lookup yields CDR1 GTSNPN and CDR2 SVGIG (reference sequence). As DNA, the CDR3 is TGTGCCTGGGGGGCCGGGACAGGGGCTTACGAGCAGTACTTC. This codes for CAWGAGTGAYEQYF.

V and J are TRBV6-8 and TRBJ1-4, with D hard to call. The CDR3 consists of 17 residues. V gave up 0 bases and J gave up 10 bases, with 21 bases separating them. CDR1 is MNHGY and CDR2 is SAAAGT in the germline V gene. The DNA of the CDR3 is TGTGCCAGCAGTTACTCGGGTGTTAAGGGCCGATCGGGAAAACTGTTTTTT. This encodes CASSYSGVKGRSGKLFF.

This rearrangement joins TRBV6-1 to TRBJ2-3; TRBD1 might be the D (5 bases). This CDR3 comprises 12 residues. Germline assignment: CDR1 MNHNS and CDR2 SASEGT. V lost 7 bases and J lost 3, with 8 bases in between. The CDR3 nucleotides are TGTGCCAGCATGCAGGGAACAGATACGCAGTATTTT. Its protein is CASMQGTDTQYF.

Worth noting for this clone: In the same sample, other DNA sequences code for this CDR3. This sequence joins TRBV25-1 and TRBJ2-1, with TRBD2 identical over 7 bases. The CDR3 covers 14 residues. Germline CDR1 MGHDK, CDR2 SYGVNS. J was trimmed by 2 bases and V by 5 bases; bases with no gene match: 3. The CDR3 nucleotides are TGTGCCAGCAGTCTCGCGGGGGCCTACAATGAGCAGTTCTTC. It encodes CASSLAGAYNEQFF.